These T cell receptor beta chains were read from a single sample in a study of T cell changes during pregnancy in multiple sclerosis. Clones were sequenced by immunoSEQ multiplex PCR, and TCRdb holds only the in-frame ones, with some missing. The data contain 50,000 to 55,000 clones, about 90% of them singletons. The sample in question was CD4+ T cells from peripheral blood mononuclear cells, obtained in the third trimester of pregnancy. The receptors derive from a female donor with multiple sclerosis, enrolled in a pregnancy study. The CDR3 runs from the conserved cysteine through the conserved F or W. The D gene is left open where the match is weak. Only part of the rows carry a size: once, few, many, or a class if the clone is expanded.

>TRBD1|TRBV7-3|once|TRBJ2-1
TGTGCCAGCAGCTCGGACAGGGGGCACTACAATGAGCAGTTCTTC
CASSSDRGHYNEQFF
>-|TRBV7-9|-|TRBJ2-2
TGTGCCAGCAGGCTAGAGGTCCGGGAGCTGTTTTTT
CASRLEVRELFF
>TRBD2|TRBV4-2|-|TRBJ2-3
TGTGCCAGCAGCCAAGATCGCAGCGGGGGGCGGGTCACAGATACGCAGTATTTT
CASSQDRSGGRVTDTQYF
>-|TRBV19|once|TRBJ1-6
TGTGCCAGTGGGCAAGAAAATTCACCCCTCCACTTT
CASGQENSPLHF
>-|TRBV5-4|-|TRBJ1-2
TGTGCCAGCAGTTCGCCAGCGAACTATGGCTACACCTTC
CASSSPANYGYTF
>-|TRBV19|-|TRBJ2-2
TGTGCCAGTAGCCCCGGGGCGAACACCGGGGAGCTGTTTTTT
CASSPGANTGELFF
>-|TRBV6-5|-|TRBJ1-3
TGTGCCAGCAGCCGGACAGACGACTCTGGAAACACCATATATTTT
CASSRTDDSGNTIYF
>TRBD2|TRBV30|-|TRBJ2-7
TGTGCCTACACTAGCGGGGGAAGGCCGGGCGAGCAGTACTTC
CAYTSGGRPGEQYF
>TRBD1|TRBV18|once|TRBJ2-6
TGTGCCAGCTCACCGACAGGGGCTGGGGCCAACGTCCTGACTTTC
CASSPTGAGANVLTF
>-|TRBV7-8|-|TRBJ1-6
TGTGCCAGCAGCTTAGGGTGGCTGAACTATAATTCACCCCTCCACTTT
CASSLGWLNYNSPLHF
>-|TRBV10-3|few|TRBJ1-1
TGTGCCATCAGTTCAACATCTGAAGCTTTCTTT
CAISSTSEAFF
>TRBD1|TRBV27|-|TRBJ1-5
TGTGCCAGCCAACCCCTCTCAGGGGGCGCATTACAGCCCCAGCATTTT
CASQPLSGGALQPQHF
>-|TRBV7-2|few|TRBJ1-2
TGTGCCAGCAGCTCGCCACATGCAAACTATGGCTACACCTTC
CASSSPHANYGYTF
>-|TRBV18|-|TRBJ1-5
TGTGCCAGCTCCCCCTGGCAGAGGGTTGATCAGCCCCAGCATTTT
CASSPWQRVDQPQHF
>TRBD1|TRBV6-5|-|TRBJ1-5
TGTGCCAGCAAGACAGGGAACAGCAATCAGCCCCAGCATTTT
CASKTGNSNQPQHF
>-|TRBV27|-|TRBJ1-2
TGTGCCAGCAGTTTATCGACGGAGGACAGCCCGAGGAGCTACACCTTC
CASSLSTEDSPRSYTF
>-|TRBV7-2|-|TRBJ2-3
TGTGCCAGCAGCTTAGATGGCGGGGGTACAGGGGATACGCAGTATTTT
CASSLDGGGTGDTQYF
>TRBD1|TRBV6-5|-|TRBJ2-5
TGTGCCAGCAGTGATATAACCGGGACAGGGCCAAAGCACTTC
CASSDITGTGPKHF
>TRBD1|TRBV2|-|TRBJ2-2
TGTGCCAGCAGGGGACAGAACGCGAACACCGGGGAGCTGTTTTTT
CASRGQNANTGELFF
>TRBD2|TRBV27|-|TRBJ2-7
TGTGCCAGCAGCCGGACTAGCGGGGGGACCTACGAGCAGTACTTC
CASSRTSGGTYEQYF
>-|TRBV2|-|TRBJ1-6
TGTGCCAGCAGCCCTCACAAAAATTCACCCCTCCACTTT
CASSPHKNSPLHF
>-|TRBV21-1|-|TRBJ2-3
TGTGCCAGCAGCAAAACCAGCGGGGGGGCGGGAGATACGCAGTATTTT
CASSKTSGGAGDTQYF
>TRBD1|TRBV5-1|-|TRBJ1-6
TGCGCCAGCAGCCGGACAGGGACTAATTCACCCCTCCACTTT
CASSRTGTNSPLHF
>-|TRBV18|-|TRBJ1-1
TGTGCCAGCTCACCAGGGCTGAACACTGAAGCTTTCTTT
CASSPGLNTEAFF
>TRBD1|TRBV15|-|TRBJ1-2
TGTGCCACCAGCAGAGAAGCCGGGACAGGGGTTGGCTACACCTTC
CATSREAGTGVGYTF
>-|TRBV7-3|-|TRBJ2-6
TGTGCCAGCAGCTTATCCCGAGGAAAAACTGGGGCCAACGTCCTGACTTTC
CASSLSRGKTGANVLTF
>-|TRBV6-5|-|TRBJ2-1
TGTGCCAGCAGTTACTTCTCGGGGGGCTATGAGCAGTTCTTC
CASSYFSGGYEQFF
>-|TRBV18|-|TRBJ2-5
TGTGCCAGCTCACCACGTGGGGCCCAAGAGACCCAGTACTTC
CASSPRGAQETQYF
>TRBD1|TRBV18|-|TRBJ2-7
TGTGCCAGCCCAGGGACAGGGGTCACCTACGAGCAGTACTTC
CASPGTGVTYEQYF
>TRBD2|TRBV7-3|-|TRBJ2-3
TGTGCCAGCAGCTCCTATAGCGGGAATACGCAGTATTTT
CASSSYSGNTQYF
>-|TRBV2|-|TRBJ2-7
TGTGCCAGCAGGACCCAACAGGTTATCTACGAGCAGTACTTC
CASRTQQVIYEQYF
>-|TRBV2|-|TRBJ1-2
TGTGCCAGCAGTGAAGGGCAGGGGATGCGGGGCTACACCTTC
CASSEGQGMRGYTF